The clone carrying this T cell receptor beta chain was counted ten times or more. The target antigen is unknown. MiXCR, run by TCRdb on the 5' RACE reads, gives a single entry per CDR3 protein. The sample has roughly 20,000 distinct CDR3 sequences, approximately 2.5% seen once. CDR1 is LNHNV and CDR2 is YYDKDF in the germline V gene (reference sequence). Trimming pared 0 bases from V and 7 bases from J, leaving 19 bases between. The CDR3 runs 17 residues. The source of the sample is a study of spatial heterogeneity in lung cancer. Notes on the study in general: Ubiquitous and regional expanded TCR counts tracked ubiquitous and regional nonsynonymous mutations, respectively. Within tumors, counts of expanded alpha and beta TCRs tracked tumor mutation counts.

Time point denoted: sample taken at primary tumor resection. The donors were 70 or so patients with non-small cell lung cancer that was early-stage and untreated. Researchers sequenced whole RNA taken from tumor, nontumor lung or frozen PBMC without sorting. V usage is TRBV15 and J usage is TRBJ2-1; a weak D match, TRBD1 (5 bases). This receptor was taken from a male donor with early-stage non-small cell lung cancer. Sequenced material: lung tumor tissue, taken at surgery. The CDR3 bases are TGTGCCACCAGCAGAGATTGGCGCCCCGGAAACAGGAATGAGCAGTTCTTC. Translation gives CATSRDWRPGNRNEQFF.